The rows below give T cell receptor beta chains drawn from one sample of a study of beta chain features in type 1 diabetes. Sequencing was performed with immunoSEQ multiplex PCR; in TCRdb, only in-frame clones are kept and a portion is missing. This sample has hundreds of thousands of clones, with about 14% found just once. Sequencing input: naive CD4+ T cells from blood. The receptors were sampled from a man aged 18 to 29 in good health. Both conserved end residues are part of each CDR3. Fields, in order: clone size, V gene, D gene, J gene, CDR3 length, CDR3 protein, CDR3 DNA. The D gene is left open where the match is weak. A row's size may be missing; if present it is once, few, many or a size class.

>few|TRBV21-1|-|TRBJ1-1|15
CASSKAHTSTSEAFF
TGTGCCAGCAGCAAAGCTCATACTAGCACCTCTGAAGCTTTCTTT
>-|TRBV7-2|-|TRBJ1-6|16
CASSYLYDRRYSPLHF
TGTGCCAGCAGCTACTTATACGACAGGAGGTATTCACCCCTCCACTTT
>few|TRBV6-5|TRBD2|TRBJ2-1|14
CASRSGGVNNEQFF
TGTGCCAGCAGAAGCGGGGGGGTGAACAATGAGCAGTTCTTC
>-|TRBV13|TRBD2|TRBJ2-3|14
CASSRLAGTDTQYF
TGTGCCAGCAGCCGACTAGCGGGAACAGATACGCAGTATTTT
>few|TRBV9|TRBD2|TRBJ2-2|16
CASRPPGLAYTGELFF
TGTGCCAGCAGACCTCCGGGACTAGCGTACACCGGGGAGCTGTTTTTT
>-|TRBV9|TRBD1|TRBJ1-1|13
CASRPRGDTEAFF
TGTGCCAGCAGGCCCAGGGGGGACACTGAAGCTTTCTTT
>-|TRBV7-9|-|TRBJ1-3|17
CASSLASQGISGNTIYF
TGTGCCAGCAGCTTAGCGTCTCAGGGCATCTCTGGAAACACCATATATTTT
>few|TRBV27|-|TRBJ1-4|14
CASSYRATNEKLFF
TGTGCCAGCAGCTACAGGGCAACTAATGAAAAACTGTTTTTT
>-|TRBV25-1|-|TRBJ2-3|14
CASSEVRIRDTQYF
TGTGCCAGCAGTGAAGTAAGGATTCGGGATACGCAGTATTTT
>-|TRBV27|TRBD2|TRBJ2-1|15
CASSLGVAGANEQFF
TGTGCCAGCAGTCTCGGGGTAGCGGGGGCGAATGAGCAGTTCTTC
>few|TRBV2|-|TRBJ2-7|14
CAASRELGSYEQYF
TGTGCCGCATCCAGGGAATTGGGGAGCTACGAGCAGTACTTC
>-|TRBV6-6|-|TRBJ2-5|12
CASSQDGETQYF
TGTGCCAGCAGCCAGGATGGTGAGACCCAGTACTTC
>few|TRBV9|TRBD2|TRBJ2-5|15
CASSTRLALGETQYF
TGTGCCAGCAGCACCAGACTAGCATTGGGAGAGACCCAGTACTTC
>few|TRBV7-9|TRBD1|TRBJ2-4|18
CASSSRPGQDLAKNIQYF
TGTGCCAGCAGTTCTCGTCCGGGACAGGACCTAGCCAAAAACATTCAGTACTTC
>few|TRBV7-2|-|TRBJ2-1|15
CASIRGLSSYNEQFF
TGTGCCAGCATCCGTGGATTGAGCTCCTACAATGAGCAGTTCTTC
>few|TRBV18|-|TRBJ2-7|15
CASSRTGTEGHEQYF
TGTGCCAGCTCCCGCACCGGGACGGAAGGCCACGAGCAGTACTTC